Here is one T cell receptor beta chain with its context. The antigen remains unidentified. Per germline, CDR1 DFQATT and CDR2 SNEGSKA (reference sequence). This CDR3 has 13 residues. Germline trimming cut 3 bases from V and 7 bases from J; bases unmatched to any gene: 5. This sample is part of a study of metastatic and nonmetastatic thyroid tumors. Whole-study context: Repertoires from blood and tumor or nodule tissue of malignant and benign thyroid patients were compared.

General study findings and limits: For both blood and tumor, malignant thyroid tumors reportedly showed significantly higher TCR beta diversity than benign nodules did.

In the original processing: The authors used CDR3 differences across clinicopathological groups to build a distant-metastasis classifier for papillary thyroid cancer. TCRdb re-analyzed the PCR reads using MiXCR. TCRdb's processing, not the authors', yielded these V and J calls. Of tens of thousands of clones listed, 20% to 30% are singletons. Thyroid surgery was preceded by no treatment in any patient. The specimen sequenced was blood. This receptor was taken from a female donor with papillary thyroid cancer or a benign thyroid nodule (not recorded which). Some clones in this sample may be carry-over from other donors' samples. The chain recombines TRBV20-1 with TRBJ2-5; 10 nucleotides agree with TRBD1. The CDR3 protein is CSARGQGIGTQYF. CDR3 coding DNA: TGCAGTGCTAGGGGACAGGGGATTGGGACCCAGTACTTC.